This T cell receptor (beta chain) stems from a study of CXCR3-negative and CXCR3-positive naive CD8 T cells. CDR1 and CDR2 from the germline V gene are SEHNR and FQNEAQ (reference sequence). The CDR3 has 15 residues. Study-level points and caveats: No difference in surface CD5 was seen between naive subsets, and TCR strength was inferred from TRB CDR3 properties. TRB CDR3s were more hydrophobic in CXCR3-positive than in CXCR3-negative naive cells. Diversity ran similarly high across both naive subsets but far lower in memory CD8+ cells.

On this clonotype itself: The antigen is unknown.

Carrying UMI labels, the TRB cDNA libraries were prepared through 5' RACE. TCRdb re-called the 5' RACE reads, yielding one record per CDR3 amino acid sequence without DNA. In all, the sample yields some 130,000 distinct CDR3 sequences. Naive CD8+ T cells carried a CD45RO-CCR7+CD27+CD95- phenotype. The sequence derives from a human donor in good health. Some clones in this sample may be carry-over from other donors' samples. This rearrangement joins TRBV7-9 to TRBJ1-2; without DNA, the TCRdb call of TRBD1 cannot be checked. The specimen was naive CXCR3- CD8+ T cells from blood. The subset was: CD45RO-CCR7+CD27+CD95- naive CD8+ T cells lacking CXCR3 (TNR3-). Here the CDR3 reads CASSPAVSGGEGYTF.